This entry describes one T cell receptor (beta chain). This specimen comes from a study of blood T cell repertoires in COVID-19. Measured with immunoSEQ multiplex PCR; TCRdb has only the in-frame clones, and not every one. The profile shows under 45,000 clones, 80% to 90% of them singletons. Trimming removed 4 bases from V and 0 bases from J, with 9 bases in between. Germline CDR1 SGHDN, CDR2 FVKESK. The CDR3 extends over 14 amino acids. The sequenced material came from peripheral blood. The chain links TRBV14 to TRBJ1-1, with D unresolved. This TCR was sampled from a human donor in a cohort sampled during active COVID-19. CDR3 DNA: TGTGCCAGCAGCCCGCCAGGCATGAACACTGAAGCTTTCTTT. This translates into CASSPPGMNTEAFF.